This record looks at one T cell receptor beta chain sequence and its context. The CDR3 totals 13 residues. Trimming removed 2 bases from V and 3 bases from J, with 8 bases in between. The entry originates in a study of blood T cell repertoires in COVID-19. Study in general: The study drew acute and convalescent COVID-19 samples from the United States, Italy and Spain. T cells, B-cell-depleted T cells, or PBMCs provided the cDNA or gDNA that served as material.

TCRdb keeps only in-frame clones here, not all; method: immunoSEQ multiplex PCR. Of 120,000 to 150,000 clones in the sample, about 83% were seen once. V usage is TRBV12-3 or TRBV12-4 and J usage is TRBJ2-7; D is uncertain. The sequence came from a woman aged 50 to 60 with active or convalescent COVID-19. The sequenced sample was peripheral blood. The CDR3 region is CASSLTLVYEQYF. The CDR3 DNA sequence: TGTGCCAGCAGTTTAACCCTAGTCTACGAGCAGTACTTC.